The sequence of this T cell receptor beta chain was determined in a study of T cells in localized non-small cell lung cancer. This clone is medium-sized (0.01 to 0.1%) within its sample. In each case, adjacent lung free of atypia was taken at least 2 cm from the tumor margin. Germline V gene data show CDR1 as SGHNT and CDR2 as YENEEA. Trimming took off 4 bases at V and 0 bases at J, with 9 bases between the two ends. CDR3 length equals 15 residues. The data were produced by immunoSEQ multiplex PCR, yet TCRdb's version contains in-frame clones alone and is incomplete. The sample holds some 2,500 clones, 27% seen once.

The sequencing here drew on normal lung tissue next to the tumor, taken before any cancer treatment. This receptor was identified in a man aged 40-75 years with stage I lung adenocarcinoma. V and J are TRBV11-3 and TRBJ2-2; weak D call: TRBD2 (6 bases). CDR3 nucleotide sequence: TGTGCCAGCAGCTCAGGGACTGCGAACACCGGGGAGCTGTTTTTT. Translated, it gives CASSSGTANTGELFF.